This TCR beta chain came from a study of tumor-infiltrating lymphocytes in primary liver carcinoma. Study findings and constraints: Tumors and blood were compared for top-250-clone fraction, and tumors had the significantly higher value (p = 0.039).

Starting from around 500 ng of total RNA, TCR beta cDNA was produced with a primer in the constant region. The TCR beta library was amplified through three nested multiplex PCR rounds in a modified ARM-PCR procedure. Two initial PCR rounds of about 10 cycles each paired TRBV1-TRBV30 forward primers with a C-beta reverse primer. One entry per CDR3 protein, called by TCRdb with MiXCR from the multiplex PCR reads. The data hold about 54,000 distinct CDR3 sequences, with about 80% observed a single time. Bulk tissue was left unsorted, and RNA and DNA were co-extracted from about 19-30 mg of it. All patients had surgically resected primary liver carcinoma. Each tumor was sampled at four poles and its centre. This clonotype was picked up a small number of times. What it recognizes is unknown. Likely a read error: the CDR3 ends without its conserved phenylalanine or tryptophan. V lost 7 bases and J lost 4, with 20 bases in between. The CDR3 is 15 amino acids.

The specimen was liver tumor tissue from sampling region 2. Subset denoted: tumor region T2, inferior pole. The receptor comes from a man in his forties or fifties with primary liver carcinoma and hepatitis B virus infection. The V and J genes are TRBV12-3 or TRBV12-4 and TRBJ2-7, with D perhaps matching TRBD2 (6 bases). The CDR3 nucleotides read TGTGCCAGCACCTTAGACCTTGGGGGGACTTACGAGCAGTACTTG. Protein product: CASTLDLGGTYEQYL.